This T cell receptor (beta chain) was sequenced in a study of blood T cell repertoires in COVID-19. At the level of the study: Both acute and convalescent COVID-19 samples were obtained from the United States, Italy and Spain.

Clones were read by immunoSEQ multiplex PCR, and TCRdb kept only the in-frame ones, dropping some. This sample has 240,000 or so clones; around 89% occur once, and the top ten carry about 1%. Looked up from germline, CDR1 is KGHSH and CDR2 is LQKENI. The CDR3 is 15 residues long. V shed 2 bases and J 5 bases; nucleotides not matched to a gene: 5. The chain recombines TRBV18 with TRBJ1-1, with 10 bases identical to TRBD1. The receptor comes from a man aged 45-65 years who had been exposed to COVID-19. Sample: PBMCs or T cells enriched from blood (not recorded which). The CDR3 region is CASSPERQGATEAFF. CDR3 nucleotides: TGTGCCAGCTCACCAGAAAGACAGGGGGCTACTGAAGCTTTCTTT.